A single TCR beta chain is shown here with its context. The antigen remains unidentified. The data stem from a study of CD8 T cells in Susac syndrome. The CDR3 sequence is 17 residues long. The germline CDR1 and CDR2 sequences are ENHRY and SYGVKD. V lost 2 bases, J lost 1 base, and 6 bases stayed unmatched. Random-hexamer reverse transcription was applied to roughly 0.5 to 1 ug RNA. A single record per CDR3 protein comes from TCRdb applying MiXCR to the immunoSEQ multiplex PCR reads. Of about 120,000 distinct CDR3 sequences listed, roughly 94% are singletons. Findings and caveats of the study: An acknowledgment was made by the study that its TCR sequencing and HLA analysis involved relatively few individuals.

The sequence was collected from a human donor with multiple sclerosis. Material for sequencing was CD4+ T cells from PBMCs. The V gene is TRBV10-3, the J gene TRBJ2-4; TRBD1 aligns across 9 bases. The CDR3 DNA is TGTGCCATCAGTGAGCCGGACAGGGGTCGGGCCAAAAACATTCAGTACTTC. Translating gives CAISEPDRGRAKNIQYF.